Described below is a single TCR beta chain sequence and its context. Its antigen is still unknown. After removal of 2 bases from V and 3 bases from J, the junction contained 5 bases not matched to a gene. This CDR3 contains 15 residues. In germline, CDR1 is LGHDT, CDR2 YNNKEL (reference sequence). These data originate in a study of T cell repertoires in cytomegalovirus infection. Overall study context: CMV epitopes, recently identified HLA-C-restricted and well-studied HLA-B-restricted, were used. Both a matching HLA type and CMV infection were indicated by public TCR beta signatures.

General observations from the study: The study found HLA-C-restricted CMV-specific TCR beta clonotypes dominating the ex vivo response.

Using its own MiXCR run on the reads, TCRdb lists one record per CDR3 protein. The sample has roughly 800,000 distinct CDR3 sequences, just under 30% seen once. The receptor was derived from a human donor in good health (CMV status not recorded). Some clones in this sample may be carry-over from other donors' samples. The V call is TRBV3-1, the J call TRBJ2-3; 7 positions match TRBD1. This specimen was cultured CD8+ T cells from PBMCs, taken from culture after CMV antigen stimulation. CDR3 protein: CASSQSGTETDTQYF. CDR3 coding DNA: TGTGCCAGCAGCCAATCCGGGACAGAAACAGATACGCAGTATTTT.